This record concerns one TCR beta chain sequence. What it recognizes is unknown. Graft donor-derived T-allo10 cells were described as host-alloantigen-specific, anergic, and alloantigen-specifically suppressive. The entry originates in a study of type 1 regulatory T cells. Study overall: An in vitro protocol generated T-allo10, a Tr1-enriched, alloantigen-specific CD4 T cell product.

TCRdb redid the calling of the reads with MiXCR, one entry per CDR3 protein. The sample has approximately 72,000 distinct CDR3 sequences, around 57% seen once; the top ten hold 7.6%. The sample was cultured T cells, either the whole culture or a sorted T cell fraction (not recorded which). Sample subset: Tr1-enriched cell product generated in vitro against host alloantigens. This receptor was identified in a human donor in good health.

The CDR3 spells CASSPRGAVGLQETQYF. CDR3 in DNA: TGTGCCAGCAGCCCCAGAGGTGCAGTGGGCCTCCAAGAGACCCAGTACTTC. The rearrangement joins TRBV7-8 to TRBJ2-5, with no clear D. Deletions cut 5 bases from V and 1 base from J, with 20 bases between. The length of the CDR3 is 17 residues. Per germline, CDR1 SGHVS and CDR2 FQNEAQ. Complete variable domain (other parts from reference TRBV7-8 and TRBJ2-5): GAGVSQSPRYKVAKRGQDVALRCDPISGHVSLFWYQQALGQGPEFLTYFQNEAQLDKSGLPSDRFFAERPEGSVSTLKIQRTQQEDSAVYLCASSPRGAVGLQETQYFGPGTRLLVL.